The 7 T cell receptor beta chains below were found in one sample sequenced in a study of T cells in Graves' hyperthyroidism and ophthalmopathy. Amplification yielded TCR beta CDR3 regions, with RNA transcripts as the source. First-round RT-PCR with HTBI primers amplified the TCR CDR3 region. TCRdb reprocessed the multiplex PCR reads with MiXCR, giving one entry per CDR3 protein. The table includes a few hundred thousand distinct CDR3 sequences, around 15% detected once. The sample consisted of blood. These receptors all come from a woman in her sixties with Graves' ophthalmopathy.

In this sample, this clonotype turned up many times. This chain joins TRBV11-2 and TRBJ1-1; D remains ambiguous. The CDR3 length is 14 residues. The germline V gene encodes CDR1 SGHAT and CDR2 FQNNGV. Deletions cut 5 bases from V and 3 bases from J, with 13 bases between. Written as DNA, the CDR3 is TGTGCCAGCAGCCTCTCTGTGGACTACACTGAAGCTTTCTTT. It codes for CASSLSVDYTEAFF.

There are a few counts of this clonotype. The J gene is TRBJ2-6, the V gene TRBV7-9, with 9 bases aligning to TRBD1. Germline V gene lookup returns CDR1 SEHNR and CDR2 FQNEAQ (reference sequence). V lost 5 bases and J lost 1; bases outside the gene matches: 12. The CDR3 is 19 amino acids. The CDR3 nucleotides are TGTGCCAGCAGCGCTAAACAGGGGGCTGGATTATCTGGGGCCAACGTCCTGACTTTC. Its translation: CASSAKQGAGLSGANVLTF.

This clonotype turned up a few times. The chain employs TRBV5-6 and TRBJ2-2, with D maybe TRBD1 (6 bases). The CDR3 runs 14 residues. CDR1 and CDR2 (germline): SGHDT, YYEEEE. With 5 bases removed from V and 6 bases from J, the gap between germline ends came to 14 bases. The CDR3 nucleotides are TGTGCCAGCAGACGGACAGACTTGTCCGGGGAGCTGTTTTTT. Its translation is CASRRTDLSGELFF.

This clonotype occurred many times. The CDR3 DNA follows: TGTGCCAGCAGTGTCGGGACTAGCGGGCGAGATACGCAGTATTTT. Translating gives CASSVGTSGRDTQYF. The chain has TRBV28 and TRBJ2-3; 12 bases agree with TRBD2. J lost 5 bases, V lost 5 bases, and 5 bases had no gene match. This CDR3 has 15 residues. The V gene's germline CDR1 is MDHEN and CDR2 SYDVKM.

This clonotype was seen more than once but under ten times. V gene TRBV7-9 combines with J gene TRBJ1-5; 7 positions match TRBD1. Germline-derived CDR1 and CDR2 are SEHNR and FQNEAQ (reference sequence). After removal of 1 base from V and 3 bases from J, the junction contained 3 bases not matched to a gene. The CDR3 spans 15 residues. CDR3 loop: CASSLGGQFNQPQHF. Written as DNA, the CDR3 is TGTGCCAGCAGCTTAGGGGGACAGTTCAATCAGCCCCAGCATTTT.

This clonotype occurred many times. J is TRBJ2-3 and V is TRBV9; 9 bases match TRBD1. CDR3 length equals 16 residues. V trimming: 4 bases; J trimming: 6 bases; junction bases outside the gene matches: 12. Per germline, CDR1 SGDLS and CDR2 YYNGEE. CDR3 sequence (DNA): TGTGCCAGCAGCCCTGAGGGGACAGGGACAGTGGATACGCAGTATTTT. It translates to CASSPEGTGTVDTQYF. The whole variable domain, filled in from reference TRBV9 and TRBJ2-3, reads DSGVTQTPKHLITATGQRVTLRCSPRSGDLSVYWYQQSLDQGLQFLIQYYNGEERAKGNILERFSAQQFPDLHSELNLSSLELGDSALYFCASSPEGTGTVDTQYFGPGTRLTVL.

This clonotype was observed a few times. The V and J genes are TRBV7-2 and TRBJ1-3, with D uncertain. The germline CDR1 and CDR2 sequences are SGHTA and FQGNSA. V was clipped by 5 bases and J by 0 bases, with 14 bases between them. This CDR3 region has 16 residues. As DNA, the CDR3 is TGTGCCAGCAGCCCTACCGTCTTACCCTCTGGAAACACCATATATTTT. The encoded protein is CASSPTVLPSGNTIYF.